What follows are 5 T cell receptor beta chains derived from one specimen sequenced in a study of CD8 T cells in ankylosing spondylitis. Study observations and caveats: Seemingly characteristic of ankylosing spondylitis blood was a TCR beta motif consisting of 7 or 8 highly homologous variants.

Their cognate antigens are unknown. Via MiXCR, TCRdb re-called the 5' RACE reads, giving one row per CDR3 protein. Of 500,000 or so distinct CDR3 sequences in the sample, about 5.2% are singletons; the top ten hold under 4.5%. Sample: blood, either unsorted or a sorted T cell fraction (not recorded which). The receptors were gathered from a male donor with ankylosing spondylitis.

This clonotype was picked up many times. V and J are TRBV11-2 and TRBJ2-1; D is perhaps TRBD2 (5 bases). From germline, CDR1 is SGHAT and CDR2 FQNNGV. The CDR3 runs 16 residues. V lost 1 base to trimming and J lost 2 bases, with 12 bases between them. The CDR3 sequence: CASSLVGLAAYNEQFF. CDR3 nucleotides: TGTGCCAGCAGCTTAGTCGGCCTAGCCGCCTACAATGAGCAGTTCTTC.

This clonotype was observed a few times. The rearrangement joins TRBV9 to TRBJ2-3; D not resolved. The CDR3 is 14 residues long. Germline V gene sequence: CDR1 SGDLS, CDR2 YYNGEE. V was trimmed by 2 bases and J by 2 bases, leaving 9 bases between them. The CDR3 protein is CASSVDGYTDTQYF. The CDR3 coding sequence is TGTGCCAGCAGCGTGGACGGATACACAGATACGCAGTATTTT. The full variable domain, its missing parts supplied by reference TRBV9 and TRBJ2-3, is DSGVTQTPKHLITATGQRVTLRCSPRSGDLSVYWYQQSLDQGLQFLIQYYNGEERAKGNILERFSAQQFPDLHSELNLSSLELGDSALYFCASSVDGYTDTQYFGPGTRLTVL.

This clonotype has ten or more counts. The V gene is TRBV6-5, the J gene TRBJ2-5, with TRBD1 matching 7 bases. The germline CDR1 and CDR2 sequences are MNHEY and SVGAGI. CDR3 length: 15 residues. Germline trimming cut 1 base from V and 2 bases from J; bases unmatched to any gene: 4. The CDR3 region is CASSYLGQEQETQYF. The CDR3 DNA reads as TGTGCCAGCAGTTACTTAGGACAGGAGCAAGAGACCCAGTACTTC.

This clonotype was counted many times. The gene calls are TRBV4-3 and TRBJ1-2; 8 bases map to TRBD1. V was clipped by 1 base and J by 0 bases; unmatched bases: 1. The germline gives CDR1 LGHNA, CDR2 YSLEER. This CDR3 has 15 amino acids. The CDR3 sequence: CASSQGTGPNYGYTF. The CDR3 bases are TGCGCCAGCAGCCAAGGGACAGGGCCTAACTATGGCTACACCTTC.

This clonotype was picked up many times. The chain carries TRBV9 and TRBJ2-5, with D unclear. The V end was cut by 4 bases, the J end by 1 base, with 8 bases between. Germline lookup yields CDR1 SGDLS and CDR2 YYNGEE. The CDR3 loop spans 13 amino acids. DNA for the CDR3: TGTGCCAGCAGCCGCGAGCTCCAAGAGACCCAGTACTTC. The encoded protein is CASSRELQETQYF.